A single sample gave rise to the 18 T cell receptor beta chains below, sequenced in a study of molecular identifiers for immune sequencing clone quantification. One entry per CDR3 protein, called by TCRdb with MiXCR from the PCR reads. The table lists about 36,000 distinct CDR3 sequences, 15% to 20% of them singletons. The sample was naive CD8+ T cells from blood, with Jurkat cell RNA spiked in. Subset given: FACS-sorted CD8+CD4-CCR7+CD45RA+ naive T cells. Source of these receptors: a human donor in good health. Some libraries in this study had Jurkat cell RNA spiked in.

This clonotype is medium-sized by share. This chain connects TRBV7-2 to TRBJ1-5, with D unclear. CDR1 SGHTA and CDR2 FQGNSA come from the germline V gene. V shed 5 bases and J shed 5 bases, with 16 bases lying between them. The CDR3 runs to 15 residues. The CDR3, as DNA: TGTGCCAGCAGCCCCGGTACGGGCCGGGATCAGCCCCAGCATTTT. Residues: CASSPGTGRDQPQHF.

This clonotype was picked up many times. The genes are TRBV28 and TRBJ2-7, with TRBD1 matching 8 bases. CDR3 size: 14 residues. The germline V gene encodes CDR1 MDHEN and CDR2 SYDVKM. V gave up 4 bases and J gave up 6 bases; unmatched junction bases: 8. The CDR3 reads CASSYLGQDVEQYF. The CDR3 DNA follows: TGTGCCAGCAGTTACTTGGGACAGGATGTCGAGCAGTACTTC.

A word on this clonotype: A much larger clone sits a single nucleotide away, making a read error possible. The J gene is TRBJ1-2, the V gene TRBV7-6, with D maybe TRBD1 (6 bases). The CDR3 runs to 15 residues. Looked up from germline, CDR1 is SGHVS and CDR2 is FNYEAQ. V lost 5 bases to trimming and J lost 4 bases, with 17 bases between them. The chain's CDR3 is CASSVPGAQFYGYTF. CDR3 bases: TGTGCCAGCAGCGTCCCAGGGGCGCAGTTCTATGGCTACACCTTC.

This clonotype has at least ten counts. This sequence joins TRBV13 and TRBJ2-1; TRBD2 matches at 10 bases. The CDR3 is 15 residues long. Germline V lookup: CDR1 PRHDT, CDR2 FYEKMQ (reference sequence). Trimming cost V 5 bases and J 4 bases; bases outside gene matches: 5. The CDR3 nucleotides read TGTGCCAGCAGCCCAGGGACTAGCGATTACAATGAGCAGTTCTTC. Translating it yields CASSPGTSDYNEQFF.

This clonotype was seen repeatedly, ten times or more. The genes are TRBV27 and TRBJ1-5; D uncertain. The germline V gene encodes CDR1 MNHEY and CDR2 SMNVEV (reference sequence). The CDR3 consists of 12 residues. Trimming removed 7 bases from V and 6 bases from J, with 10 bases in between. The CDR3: CASNVPGQPQHF. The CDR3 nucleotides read TGTGCCAGCAACGTCCCGGGTCAGCCCCAGCATTTT.

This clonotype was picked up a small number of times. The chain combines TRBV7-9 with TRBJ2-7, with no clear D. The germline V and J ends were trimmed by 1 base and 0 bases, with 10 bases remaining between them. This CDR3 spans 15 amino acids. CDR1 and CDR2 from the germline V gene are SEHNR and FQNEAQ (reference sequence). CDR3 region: CASSLVGLSSYEQYF. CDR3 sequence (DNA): TGTGCCAGCAGCTTAGTGGGCTTGAGCTCCTACGAGCAGTACTTC.

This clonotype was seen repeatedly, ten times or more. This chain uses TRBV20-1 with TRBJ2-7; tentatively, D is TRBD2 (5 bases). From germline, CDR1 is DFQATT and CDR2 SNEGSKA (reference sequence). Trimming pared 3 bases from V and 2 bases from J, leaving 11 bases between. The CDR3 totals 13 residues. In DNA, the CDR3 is TGCAGTGCTAGTGGGCTAGCAACCTACGAGCAGTACTTC. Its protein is CSASGLATYEQYF.

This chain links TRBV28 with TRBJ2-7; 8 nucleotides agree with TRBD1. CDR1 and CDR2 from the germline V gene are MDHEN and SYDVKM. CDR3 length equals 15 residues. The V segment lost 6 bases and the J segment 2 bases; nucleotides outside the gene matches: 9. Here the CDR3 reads CASSDLQGATYEQYF. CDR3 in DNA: TGTGCCAGCAGCGACCTTCAGGGGGCAACCTACGAGCAGTACTTC.

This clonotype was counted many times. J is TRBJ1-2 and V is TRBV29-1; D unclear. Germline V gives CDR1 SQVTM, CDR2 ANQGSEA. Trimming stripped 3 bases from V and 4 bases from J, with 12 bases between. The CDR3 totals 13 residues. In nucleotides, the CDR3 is TGCAGCGTTGAGGAGGCAGGCATCTATGGCTACACCTTC. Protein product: CSVEEAGIYGYTF.

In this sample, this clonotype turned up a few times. CDR3 protein: CATQGTASYEQYF. The DNA for the CDR3 is TGTGCCACTCAGGGGACAGCATCCTACGAGCAGTACTTC. This sequence joins TRBV24-1 and TRBJ2-7; 7 nucleotides match TRBD1. Trimming cost V 10 bases and J 1 base; bases outside gene matches: 6. The CDR3 runs 13 residues. CDR1 is KGHDR and CDR2 is SFDVKD in the germline V gene.

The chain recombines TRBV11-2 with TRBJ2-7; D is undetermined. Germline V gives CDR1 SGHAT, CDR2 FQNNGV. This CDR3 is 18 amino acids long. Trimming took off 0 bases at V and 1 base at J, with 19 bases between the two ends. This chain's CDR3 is CASSLDHLGSGTSYEQYF. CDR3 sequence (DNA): TGTGCCAGCAGCTTAGATCACCTTGGGTCGGGCACTTCCTACGAGCAGTACTTC.

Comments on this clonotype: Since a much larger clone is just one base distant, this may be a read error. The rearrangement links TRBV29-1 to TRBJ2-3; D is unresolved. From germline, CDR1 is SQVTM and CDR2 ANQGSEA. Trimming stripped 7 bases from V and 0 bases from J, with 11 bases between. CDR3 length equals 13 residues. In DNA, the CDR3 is TGCAGCGGACACATCTCTAGCACAGATACGCAGTATTTT. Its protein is CSGHISSTDTQYF.

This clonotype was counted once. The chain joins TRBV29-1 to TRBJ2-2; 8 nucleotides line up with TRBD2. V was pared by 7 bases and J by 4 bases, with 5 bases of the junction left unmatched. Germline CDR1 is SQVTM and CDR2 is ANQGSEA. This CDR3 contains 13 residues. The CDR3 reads CSARLALTGELFF. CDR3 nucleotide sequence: TGCAGCGCCCGACTAGCGCTCACCGGGGAGCTGTTTTTT.

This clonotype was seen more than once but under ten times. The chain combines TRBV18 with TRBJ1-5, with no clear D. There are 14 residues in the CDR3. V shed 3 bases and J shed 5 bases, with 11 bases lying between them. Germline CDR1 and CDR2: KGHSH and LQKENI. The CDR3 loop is CASSPLDGDQPQHF. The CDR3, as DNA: TGTGCCAGCTCACCGTTGGACGGGGATCAGCCCCAGCATTTT.

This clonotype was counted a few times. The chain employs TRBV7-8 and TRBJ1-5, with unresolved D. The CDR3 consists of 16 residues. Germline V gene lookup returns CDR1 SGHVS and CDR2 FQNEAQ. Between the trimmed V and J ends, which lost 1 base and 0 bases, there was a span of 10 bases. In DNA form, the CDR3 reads TGTGCCAGCAGCTTAGGGTCAGGCTATAGCAATCAGCCCCAGCATTTT. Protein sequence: CASSLGSGYSNQPQHF.

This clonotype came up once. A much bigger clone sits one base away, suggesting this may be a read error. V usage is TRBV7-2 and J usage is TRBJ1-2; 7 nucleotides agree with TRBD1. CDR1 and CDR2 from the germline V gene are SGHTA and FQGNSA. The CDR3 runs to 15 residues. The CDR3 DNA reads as TGTGTCAGCAGCTCGACCGACAGGGCTAACTATGGCTACACCTTC. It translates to CVSSSTDRANYGYTF.

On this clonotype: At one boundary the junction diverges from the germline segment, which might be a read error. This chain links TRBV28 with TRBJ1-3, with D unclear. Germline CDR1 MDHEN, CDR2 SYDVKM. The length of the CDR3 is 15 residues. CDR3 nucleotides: TGTGCCAGCAGTTTACCCCTTGGTTCTGGAAACACCTTATATTTT. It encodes CASSLPLGSGNTLYF.

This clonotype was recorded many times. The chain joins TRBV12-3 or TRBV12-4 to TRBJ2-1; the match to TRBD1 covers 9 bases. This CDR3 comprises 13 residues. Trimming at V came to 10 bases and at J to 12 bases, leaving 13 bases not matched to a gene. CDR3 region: CAIRPGTGTAQFF. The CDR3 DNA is TGTGCCATCCGTCCCGGGACAGGGACGGCGCAGTTCTTC.